The 6 T cell receptor beta chains below were found in one sample sequenced in a study of blood T cell repertoires in COVID-19. TCRdb's table, derived via immunoSEQ multiplex PCR, lists solely in-frame clones and lacks some. This sample has 150,000 to 170,000 clones, with over 60% found just once. Sequenced material: peripheral blood. Source of these receptors: a woman aged 80 or older with acute or convalescent COVID-19.

The rearrangement links TRBV4-1 to TRBJ1-2; 8 bases are shared with TRBD1. This CDR3 region has 17 residues. CDR1 and CDR2 (germline): MGHRA, YSYEKL. The J segment lost 7 bases and the V segment lost 0 bases, leaving 13 bases of the junction unmatched. CDR3 sequence (DNA): TGCGCCAGCAGCCAAGATAGCAACAGGGGGGTCGTCTTTGGCTACACCTTC. This encodes CASSQDSNRGVVFGYTF.

This clone came up once. The chain links TRBV7-2 to TRBJ1-6; TRBD1 is a possible D gene (6 bases). CDR1 SGHTA and CDR2 FQGNSA come from the germline V gene. The V end lost 3 bases, the J end lost 8 bases, and 14 bases lay between the germline ends. The CDR3 contains 15 residues. CDR3 residues: CASSFGGARDSPLHF. CDR3 sequence (DNA): TGTGCCAGCAGCTTTGGGGGGGCAAGGGATTCACCCCTCCACTTT.

V gene TRBV7-9 combines with J gene TRBJ1-2, with 7 bases that match TRBD1. Germline V lookup: CDR1 SEHNR, CDR2 FQNEAQ (reference sequence). The V segment lost 4 bases and the J segment 7 bases; nucleotides outside the gene matches: 3. This CDR3 has 12 residues. CDR3 sequence reads: CASSWTGSGYTF. The CDR3 DNA sequence: TGTGCCAGCAGCTGGACAGGTTCTGGCTACACCTTC.

This clone was found a few times. This chain connects TRBV6-5 to TRBJ2-1; 7 nucleotides align to TRBD2. V shed 0 bases and J 6 bases; nucleotides not matched to a gene: 8. The CDR3 contains 16 residues. The V gene's germline CDR1 is MNHEY and CDR2 SVGAGI. The CDR3 loop reads CASSYSKAGRTNEQFF. CDR3 coding DNA: TGTGCCAGCAGTTACTCGAAAGCGGGACGAACCAATGAGCAGTTCTTC.

The chain's CDR3 is CASSLGPEQGYGYNEQFF. Here the CDR3 DNA reads TGCGCCAGCAGCTTAGGGCCCGAACAGGGTTATGGGTACAATGAGCAGTTCTTC. The chain couples TRBV5-1 to TRBJ2-1, with a possible D match to TRBD1 (6 bases). The ends were cut back, 2 bases at V and 4 bases at J, with 22 bases in the middle. The CDR3 extends over 18 amino acids. Germline V CDR1 and CDR2: SGHRS, YFSETQ.

This chain uses TRBV12-3 or TRBV12-4 with TRBJ2-7; D is undetermined. Trimming pared 2 bases from V and 6 bases from J, leaving 11 bases between. The CDR3 consists of 13 residues. CDR3: CASSLPPSPEQYF. The DNA for the CDR3 is TGTGCCAGCAGTTTACCCCCCTCCCCCGAGCAGTACTTC.